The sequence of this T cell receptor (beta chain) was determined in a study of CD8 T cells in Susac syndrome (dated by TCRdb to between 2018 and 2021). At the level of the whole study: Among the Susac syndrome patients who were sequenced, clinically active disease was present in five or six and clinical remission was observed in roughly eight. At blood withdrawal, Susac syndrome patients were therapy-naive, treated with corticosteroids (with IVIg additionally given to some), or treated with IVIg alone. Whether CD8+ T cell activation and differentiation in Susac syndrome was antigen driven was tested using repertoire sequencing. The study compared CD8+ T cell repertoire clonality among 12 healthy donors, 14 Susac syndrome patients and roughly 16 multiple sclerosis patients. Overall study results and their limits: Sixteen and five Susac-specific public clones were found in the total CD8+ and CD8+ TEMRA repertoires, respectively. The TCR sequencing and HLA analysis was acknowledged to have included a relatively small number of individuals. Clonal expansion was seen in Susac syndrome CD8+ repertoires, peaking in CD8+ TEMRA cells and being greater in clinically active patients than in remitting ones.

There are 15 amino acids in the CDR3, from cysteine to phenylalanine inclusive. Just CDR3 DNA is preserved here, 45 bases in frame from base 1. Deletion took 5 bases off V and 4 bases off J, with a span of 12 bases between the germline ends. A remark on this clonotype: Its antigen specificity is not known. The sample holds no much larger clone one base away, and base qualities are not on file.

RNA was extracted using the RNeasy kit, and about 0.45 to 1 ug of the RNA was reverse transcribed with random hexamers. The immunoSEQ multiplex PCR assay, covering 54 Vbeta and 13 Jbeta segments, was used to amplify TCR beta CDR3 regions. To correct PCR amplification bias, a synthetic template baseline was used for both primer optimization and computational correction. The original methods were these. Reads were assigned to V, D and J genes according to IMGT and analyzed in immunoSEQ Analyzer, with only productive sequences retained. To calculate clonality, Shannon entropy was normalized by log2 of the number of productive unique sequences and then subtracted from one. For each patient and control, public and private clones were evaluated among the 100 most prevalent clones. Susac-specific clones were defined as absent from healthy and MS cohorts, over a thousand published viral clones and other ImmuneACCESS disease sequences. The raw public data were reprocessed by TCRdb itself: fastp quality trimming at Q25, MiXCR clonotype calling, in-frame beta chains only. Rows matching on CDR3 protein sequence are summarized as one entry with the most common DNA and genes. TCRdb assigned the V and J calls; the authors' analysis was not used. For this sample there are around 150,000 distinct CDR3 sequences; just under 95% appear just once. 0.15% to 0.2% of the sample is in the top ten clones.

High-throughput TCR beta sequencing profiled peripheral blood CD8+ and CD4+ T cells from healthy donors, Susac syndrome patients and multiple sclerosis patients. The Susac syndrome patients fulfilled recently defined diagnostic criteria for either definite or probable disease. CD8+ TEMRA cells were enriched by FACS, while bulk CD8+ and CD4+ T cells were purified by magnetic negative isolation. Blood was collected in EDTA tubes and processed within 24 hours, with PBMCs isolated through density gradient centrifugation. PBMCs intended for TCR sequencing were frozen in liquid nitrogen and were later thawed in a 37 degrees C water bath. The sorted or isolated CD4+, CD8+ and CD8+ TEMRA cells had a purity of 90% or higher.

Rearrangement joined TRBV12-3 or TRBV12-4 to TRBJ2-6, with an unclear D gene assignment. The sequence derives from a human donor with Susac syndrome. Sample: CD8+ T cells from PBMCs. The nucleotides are TGTGCCAGCAGTGTTACCGTGGGGGGGGCCAACGTCCTGACTTTC. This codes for CASSVTVGGANVLTF.